The source of this T cell receptor (beta chain) is a study of spatial heterogeneity in lung cancer. A distinct unique molecular identifier was carried by each TCR cDNA molecule. From the 5' RACE reads, TCRdb called clonotypes with MiXCR, one entry per CDR3 protein. This table holds 110,000 or so distinct CDR3 sequences, about 10% found once. The CDR3 is 11 amino acids. The V end was cut by 5 bases, the J end by 5 bases, with 6 bases between. The V gene's germline CDR1 is SQVTM and CDR2 ANQGSEA. Time point: blood at routine non-recurrence follow-up after resection. This clonotype was observed a handful of times.

The clonotype originates from a female donor with early-stage non-small cell lung cancer. This chain uses TRBV29-1 with TRBJ2-2, with D hard to call. The specimen comprised PBMCs, sampled at follow-up. The CDR3 region has the DNA TGCAGCGTTTCTGCGACCGGGGAGCTGTTTTTT. This encodes CSVSATGELFF.